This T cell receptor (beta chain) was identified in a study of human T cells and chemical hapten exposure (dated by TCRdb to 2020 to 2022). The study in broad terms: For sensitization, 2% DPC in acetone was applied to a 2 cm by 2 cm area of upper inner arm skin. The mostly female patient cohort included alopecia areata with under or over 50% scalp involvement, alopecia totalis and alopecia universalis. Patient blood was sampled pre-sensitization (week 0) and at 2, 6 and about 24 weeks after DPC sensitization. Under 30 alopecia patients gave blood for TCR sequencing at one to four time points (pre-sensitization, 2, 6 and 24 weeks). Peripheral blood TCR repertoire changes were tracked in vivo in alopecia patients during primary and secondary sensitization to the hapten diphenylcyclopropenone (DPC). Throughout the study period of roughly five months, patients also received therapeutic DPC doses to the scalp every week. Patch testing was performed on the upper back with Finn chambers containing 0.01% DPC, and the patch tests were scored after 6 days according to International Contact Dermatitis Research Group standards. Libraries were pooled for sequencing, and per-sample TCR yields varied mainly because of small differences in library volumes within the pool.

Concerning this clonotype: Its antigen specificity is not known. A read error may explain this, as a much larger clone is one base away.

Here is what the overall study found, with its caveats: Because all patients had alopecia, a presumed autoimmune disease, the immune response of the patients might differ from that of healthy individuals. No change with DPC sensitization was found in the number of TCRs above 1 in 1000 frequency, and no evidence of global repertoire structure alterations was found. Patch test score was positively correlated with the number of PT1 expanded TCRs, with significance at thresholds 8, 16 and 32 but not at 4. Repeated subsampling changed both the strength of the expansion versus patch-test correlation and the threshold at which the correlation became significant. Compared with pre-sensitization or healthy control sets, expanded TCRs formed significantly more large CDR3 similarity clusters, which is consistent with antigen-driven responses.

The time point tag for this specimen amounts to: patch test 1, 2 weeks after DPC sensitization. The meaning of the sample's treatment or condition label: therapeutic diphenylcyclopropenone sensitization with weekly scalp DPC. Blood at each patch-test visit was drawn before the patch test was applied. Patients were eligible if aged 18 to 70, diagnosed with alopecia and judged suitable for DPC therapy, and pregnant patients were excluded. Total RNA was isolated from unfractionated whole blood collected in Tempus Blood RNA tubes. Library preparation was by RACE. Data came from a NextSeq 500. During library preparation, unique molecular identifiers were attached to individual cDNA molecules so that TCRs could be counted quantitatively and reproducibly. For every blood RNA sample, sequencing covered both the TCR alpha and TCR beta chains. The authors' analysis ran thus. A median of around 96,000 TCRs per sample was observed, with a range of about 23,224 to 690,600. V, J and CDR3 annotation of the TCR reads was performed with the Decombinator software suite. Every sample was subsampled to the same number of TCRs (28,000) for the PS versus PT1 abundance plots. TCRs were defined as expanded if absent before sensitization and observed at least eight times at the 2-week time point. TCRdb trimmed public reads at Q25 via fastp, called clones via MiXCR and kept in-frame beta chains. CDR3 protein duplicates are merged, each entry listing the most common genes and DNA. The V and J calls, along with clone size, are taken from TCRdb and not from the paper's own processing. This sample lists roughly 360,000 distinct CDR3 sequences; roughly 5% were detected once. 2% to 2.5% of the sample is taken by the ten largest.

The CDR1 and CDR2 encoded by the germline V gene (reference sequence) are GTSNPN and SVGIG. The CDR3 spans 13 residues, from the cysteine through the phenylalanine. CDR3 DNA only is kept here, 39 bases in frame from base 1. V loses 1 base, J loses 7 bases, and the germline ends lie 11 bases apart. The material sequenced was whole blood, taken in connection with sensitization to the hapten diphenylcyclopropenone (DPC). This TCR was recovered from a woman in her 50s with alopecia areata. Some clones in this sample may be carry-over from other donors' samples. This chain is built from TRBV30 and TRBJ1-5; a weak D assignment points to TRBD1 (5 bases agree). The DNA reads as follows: TGTGCCTGGAGTGACAGGCGGAGACAGCCCCAGCATTTT. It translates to CAWSDRRRQPQHF.